The source of this TCR beta chain is a study of shared T cell receptors in the human thymus. Trimming took off 0 bases at V and 6 bases at J, with 11 bases between the two ends. CDR1 is LGHNA and CDR2 is YSLEER in the germline V gene. This CDR3 contains 15 residues. Some clones are missing from TCRdb's copy, which holds only in-frame ones; the method was immunoSEQ multiplex PCR. Of about 710,000 clones in the sample, around 87% were seen once. The same sample was also used in a study of human thymus T cells.

The source of this sequence is a boy younger than two with a congenital heart defect. The V call is TRBV4-3, the J call TRBJ2-2; D is perhaps TRBD1 (5 bases). Source material: thymocytes. CDR3 loop: CASSQDGAPPGELFF. In DNA form, the CDR3 reads TGCGCCAGCAGCCAAGATGGGGCCCCACCCGGGGAGCTGTTTTTT.